This record covers a single T cell receptor beta chain. With random hexamers, reverse transcription was performed on about 0.5 to 1 ug of RNA. immunoSEQ multiplex PCR amplified TCR beta CDR3 across 54 Vbeta, 13 Jbeta. TCRdb ran MiXCR on the immunoSEQ multiplex PCR reads and lists one entry per CDR3 protein. The data show around 180,000 distinct CDR3 sequences, 90% to 97% seen once. The source of the sample is a study of CD8 T cells in Susac syndrome. The multiple sclerosis controls comprised treatment-naive patients whose relapsing-remitting disease was stable or active. TEMRA cells were FACS-enriched, while CD8+ and CD4+ T cells were negatively isolated. V lost 2 bases to trimming and J lost 0 bases; unmatched junction nucleotides: 7. The CDR3 runs to 17 residues. The germline CDR1 and CDR2 sequences are KGHSH and LQKENI.

Material for sequencing was CD4+ T cells from PBMCs. This chain joins TRBV18 and TRBJ1-3; TRBD1 matches at 7 bases. This receptor was taken from a human donor with multiple sclerosis. This CDR3 reads CASSPIGQASSGNTIYF. The DNA for the CDR3 is TGTGCCAGCTCACCAATCGGACAGGCCTCCTCTGGAAACACCATATATTTT.